The 15 T cell receptor beta chains below all came from one sample that was sequenced in a study of blood T cell repertoires in COVID-19. TCRdb's table, derived via immunoSEQ multiplex PCR, lists solely in-frame clones and lacks some. The repertoire consists of more than 250,000 clones, with over 70% occurring once and the leading ten covering approximately 1.3%. Sequences were obtained from peripheral blood. These receptors were collected from a woman aged 45 to 65 with acute or convalescent COVID-19.

V is TRBV20-1 and J is TRBJ2-5, with D hard to call. The CDR3 totals 12 residues. Germline V gives CDR1 DFQATT, CDR2 SNEGSKA (reference sequence). Trimming took off 3 bases at V and 5 bases at J, with 10 bases between the two ends. Here the CDR3 DNA reads TGCAGTGCTAGTTTCCTGTCGGAGACCCAGTACTTC. Translated, it gives CSASFLSETQYF.

V usage is TRBV6-1 and J usage is TRBJ2-7, with D perhaps matching TRBD1 (6 bases). This CDR3 has 16 residues. Germline V gives CDR1 MNHNS, CDR2 SASEGT. Trimming stripped 2 bases from V and 5 bases from J, with 19 bases between. The CDR3 nucleotides read TGTGCCAGCAGTGAACACCAGGGGAATAACAAGAACGAGCAGTACTTC. This translates into CASSEHQGNNKNEQYF.

The chain links TRBV18 to TRBJ1-1; 8 nucleotides match TRBD1. Germline lookup yields CDR1 KGHSH and CDR2 LQKENI. This CDR3 spans 19 amino acids. The V gene end was trimmed by 0 bases and the J gene end by 0 bases; junction bases not matched to a gene: 12. In nucleotides, the CDR3 is TGTGCCAGCTCACCACCTTCTAGGACAGGGAGACGCATGAACACTGAAGCTTTCTTT. It is translated as CASSPPSRTGRRMNTEAFF.

CDR3 region: CAISDRQGRDTEAFF. CDR3 bases: TGTGCCATCAGTGACAGACAGGGGAGGGACACTGAAGCTTTCTTT. V and J are TRBV10-3 and TRBJ1-1, with 8 nucleotides matching TRBD1. Germline lookup yields CDR1 ENHRY and CDR2 SYGVKD. J lost 3 bases, V lost 3 bases, and 6 bases had no gene match. The CDR3 has 15 residues.

V gene TRBV3-1 (or the pseudogene TRBV3-2) combines with J gene TRBJ2-5; the match to TRBD2 covers 13 bases. The CDR3 covers 18 residues. Germline values: CDR1 LGHDT, CDR2 YNNKEL (reference sequence). V was clipped by 6 bases and J by 5 bases; unmatched bases: 15. The CDR3 protein is CASSLTSGRASSRETQYF. DNA for the CDR3: TGTGCCAGCAGTCTTACTAGCGGGAGGGCCTCTTCGCGGGAGACCCAGTACTTC.

The J gene is TRBJ2-1, the V gene TRBV5-1; TRBD2 aligns across 15 bases. Trimming cost V 3 bases and J 6 bases; bases outside gene matches: 16. Germline V gene data show CDR1 as SGHRS and CDR2 as YFSETQ. This CDR3 is built from 20 residues. DNA for the CDR3: TGCGCCAGCAGCTCGCTGCCTGGACTAGCGGGAGGGGCAGGGGCCAATGAGCAGTTCTTC. Residues: CASSSLPGLAGGAGANEQFF.

The V gene is TRBV11-2, the J gene TRBJ2-7; D possibly corresponds to TRBD2 (6 bases). This CDR3 has 13 residues. The V gene lost 5 bases and the J gene lost 3 bases, with 11 bases spanning the gap. The germline gives CDR1 SGHAT, CDR2 FQNNGV. CDR3 nucleotides: TGTGCCAGCAGCAACCGAGCGGGCTACGAGCAGTACGTC. Amino acids: CASSNRAGYEQYV.

The CDR3: CASSLRGHGFDEQYF. CDR3 bases: TGTGCCAGCAGCTTGCGGGGTCACGGCTTCGACGAGCAGTACTTC. The V and J genes are TRBV5-6 and TRBJ2-7, with TRBD2 as a possible D gene (5 bases). The germline V gene encodes CDR1 SGHDT and CDR2 YYEEEE. Trimming removed 1 base at V and 5 bases at J, with 16 bases between. This CDR3 is built from 15 residues.

The V and J genes are TRBV30 and TRBJ2-5, with D perhaps TRBD2 (6 bases). This CDR3 is built from 13 residues. The V gene lost 5 bases and the J gene lost 1 base, with 11 bases spanning the gap. Germline V lookup: CDR1 GTSNPN, CDR2 SVGIG (reference sequence). The CDR3, as DNA: TGTGCCTGGGCGGGGCTCCTCCAAGAGACCCAGTACTTC. It translates to CAWAGLLQETQYF.

V is TRBV10-3 and J is TRBJ2-1, with 11 positions matching TRBD2. Germline V CDR1 and CDR2: ENHRY, SYGVKD. The CDR3 has 19 residues. Trimming removed 6 bases from V and 4 bases from J; junction bases left unmatched: 17. The CDR3, as DNA: TGTGCCATCAGAGAACCGGGACTAGCGGAGGGAGAAGGGTACAATGAGCAGTTCTTC. This codes for CAIREPGLAEGEGYNEQFF.

The chain uses TRBV30 and TRBJ1-6, with 12 nucleotides matching TRBD1. CDR1 GTSNPN and CDR2 SVGIG come from the germline V gene (reference sequence). The CDR3 loop spans 16 amino acids. The V and J ends lost 2 bases and 8 bases, in that order; junction bases with no gene match: 7. The CDR3 is CAWSHKGQGAYSPLHF. In nucleotides, the CDR3 is TGTGCCTGGAGTCACAAGGGACAGGGGGCGTATTCACCCCTCCACTTT. Complete variable domain (other parts from reference TRBV30 and TRBJ1-6): SQTIHQWPATLVQPVGSPLSLECTVEGTSNPNLYWYRQAAGRGLQLLFYSVGIGQISSEVPQNLSASRPQDRQFILSSKKLLLSDSGFYLCAWSHKGQGAYSPLHFGNGTRLTVT.

The rearrangement links TRBV25-1 to TRBJ1-5; D is possibly TRBD1 (5 bases). V was clipped by 7 bases and J by 2 bases, with 9 bases between them. Germline V gene data show CDR1 as MGHDK and CDR2 as SYGVNS. The CDR3 is 13 residues long. The CDR3 sequence is CASTQGGNQPQHF. The CDR3, as DNA: TGTGCCAGCACTCAAGGGGGCAATCAGCCCCAGCATTTT.

The chain joins TRBV20-1 to TRBJ2-1, with a possible D match to TRBD2 (6 bases). This CDR3 contains 11 residues. V dropped 6 bases and J dropped 10 bases, with 13 bases sitting between them. The V gene's germline CDR1 is DFQATT and CDR2 SNEGSKA (reference sequence). The CDR3 spells CSAARREEQFF. The CDR3 nucleotides are TGCAGTGCGGCGCGGAGGGAGGAGCAGTTCTTC.

The V call is TRBV9, the J call TRBJ2-5, with D hard to call. Germline V gene data show CDR1 as SGDLS and CDR2 as YYNGEE. The V gene lost 1 base and the J gene lost 7 bases, with 8 bases spanning the gap. The CDR3 contains 12 residues. CDR3 sequence: CASSVNSGTQYF. The CDR3 DNA reads as TGTGCCAGCAGCGTAAATTCAGGGACCCAGTACTTC.

This chain links TRBV5-1 with TRBJ2-3, with TRBD2 matching 9 bases. The ends lost 4 bases at V and 5 bases at J; junction bases unmatched: 8. This CDR3 spans 15 amino acids. Germline V gives CDR1 SGHRS, CDR2 YFSETQ. The CDR3 nucleotides read TGCGCCAGCAGCCCAAGCGGGGGGCAGGGAGATACGCAGTATTTT. It codes for CASSPSGGQGDTQYF.